Sequencing of this T cell receptor beta chain was carried out in a study of blood T cells in healthy people across ages. General study points: No one knew whether donors had CMV, which possibly confounded expanded clonotype changes.

Trimming shortened V by 0 bases and J by 3 bases, and 12 bases separated the two germline ends. Germline-derived CDR1 and CDR2 are DFQATT and SNEGSKA (reference sequence). The CDR3 has 14 amino acids. For the second PCR, which ran for about 6 to 11 cycles, a sample-barcoded 5' primer and a J-beta primer mix were used. TCRdb re-analysed the 5' RACE reads in MiXCR, keeping a single row per CDR3 protein. In the table there are about 1.5 million distinct CDR3 sequences, 42% of which are singletons. A word on this clonotype: Its antigen is still unknown.

The chain is built from TRBV20-1 and TRBJ2-7, with D tentatively TRBD2 (5 bases). This clonotype was sampled from a young woman in good health. Sample: blood. The CDR3 coding sequence is TGCAGTGCTAGAGATACTAGGACGTTCTACGAGCAGTACTTC. Its protein is CSARDTRTFYEQYF.